Listed here is a single TCR beta chain. The antigen is not known. These data originate in a study of T cell responses to AZD1222 COVID-19 vaccine. Study conclusions and caveats: Females outnumbered males among donors, who were mostly white British; clonal diversity was possibly underestimated.

V lost 6 bases, J lost 7 bases, and 13 bases lay in between. This CDR3 comprises 12 residues. Germline V CDR1 and CDR2: LGHDT, YNNKEL (reference sequence). Assay: immunoSEQ multiplex PCR; the TCRdb copy retains only in-frame clones and omits some. This sample has 110,000 or so clones, with about 90% found just once. The origin of this receptor is an adult in good health. V gene TRBV3-1 (or the pseudogene TRBV3-2) combines with J gene TRBJ2-7, with D hard to call. The specimen was peripheral blood, collected on day 0 of AZD1222 vaccination. The CDR3 spells CASSPAGFEQYF. CDR3 bases: TGTGCCAGCAGTCCCGCCGGGTTTGAGCAGTACTTC.